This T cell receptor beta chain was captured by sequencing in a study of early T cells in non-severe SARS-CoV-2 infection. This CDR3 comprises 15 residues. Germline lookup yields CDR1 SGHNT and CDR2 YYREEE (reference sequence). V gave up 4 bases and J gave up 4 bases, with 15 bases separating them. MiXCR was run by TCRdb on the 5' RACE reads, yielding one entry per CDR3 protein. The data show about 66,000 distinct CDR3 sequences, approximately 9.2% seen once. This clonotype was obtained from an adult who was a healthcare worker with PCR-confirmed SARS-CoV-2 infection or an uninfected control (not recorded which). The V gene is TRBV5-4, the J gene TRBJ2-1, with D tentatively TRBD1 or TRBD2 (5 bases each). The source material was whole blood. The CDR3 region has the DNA TGTGCCAGCAGCCGCCGGGACGCACGATACAATGAGCAGTTCTTC. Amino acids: CASSRRDARYNEQFF.